A single sample gave rise to the 4 T cell receptor beta chains below, sequenced in a study of blood T cell repertoires in COVID-19. Data came from immunoSEQ multiplex PCR; TCRdb stores just in-frame clones and leaves some out. The sample records roughly 410,000 clones, about 90% being singletons. The source material was peripheral blood. Receptors originate from a woman in her fifties or sixties with COVID-19, enrolled during active disease.

The genes are TRBV5-4 and TRBJ2-3; 11 bases align to TRBD2. The CDR3 has 15 amino acids. The germline V gene encodes CDR1 SGHNT and CDR2 YYREEE (reference sequence). Written as DNA, the CDR3 is TGTGCTCTCTCCGAGGGACTAGCGGGCACAGATACGCAGTATTTT. Translated: CALSEGLAGTDTQYF.

The gene calls are TRBV9 and TRBJ2-6, with TRBD2 matching over 7 bases. Trimming cost V 0 bases and J 2 bases; bases outside gene matches: 5. The germline gives CDR1 SGDLS, CDR2 YYNGEE. CDR3 length equals 17 residues. CDR3 in DNA: TGTGCCAGCAGCGTAGCTGGCGGGGGAACTGGGGCCAACGTCCTGACTTTC. This encodes CASSVAGGGTGANVLTF. The full variable domain, with the rest looked up from reference TRBV9 and TRBJ2-6, is DSGVTQTPKHLITATGQRVTLRCSPRSGDLSVYWYQQSLDQGLQFLIQYYNGEERAKGNILERFSAQQFPDLHSELNLSSLELGDSALYFCASSVAGGGTGANVLTFGAGSRLTVL.

CDR3 sequence reads: CASILGGGQNTEAFF. Here the CDR3 DNA reads TGTGCCAGCATTCTTGGGGGCGGTCAGAACACTGAAGCTTTCTTT. The genes are TRBV6-5 and TRBJ1-1, with D tentatively TRBD1 (6 bases). CDR3 size: 15 residues. From germline, CDR1 is MNHEY and CDR2 SVGAGI. The ends were cut back, 7 bases at V and 1 base at J, with 16 bases in the middle.

The V and J genes are TRBV20-1 and TRBJ1-4; D not certain. Per the germline V gene, CDR1 is DFQATT and CDR2 is SNEGSKA (reference sequence). This CDR3 contains 11 residues. The V gene lost 0 bases and the J gene lost 7 bases, with 3 bases spanning the gap. The CDR3 DNA reads as TGCAGTGCTAGAGATCGTGAAAAACTGTTTTTT. Translated: CSARDREKLFF.